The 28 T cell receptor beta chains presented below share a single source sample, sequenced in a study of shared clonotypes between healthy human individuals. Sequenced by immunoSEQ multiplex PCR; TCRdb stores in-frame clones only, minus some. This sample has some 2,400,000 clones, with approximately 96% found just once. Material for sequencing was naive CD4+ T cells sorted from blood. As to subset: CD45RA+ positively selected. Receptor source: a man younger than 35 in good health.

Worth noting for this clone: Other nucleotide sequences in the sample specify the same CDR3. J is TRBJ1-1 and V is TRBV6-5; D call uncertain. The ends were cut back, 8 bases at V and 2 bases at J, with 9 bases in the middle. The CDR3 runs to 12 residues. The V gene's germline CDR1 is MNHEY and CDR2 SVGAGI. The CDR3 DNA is TGTGCCAGCCGCCGTGGCAACACTGAAGCTTTCTTT. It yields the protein CASRRGNTEAFF.

DNA for the CDR3: TGTGCCAGCTCACCGAGACGAGATTACTACGAGCAGTACTTC. It codes for CASSPRRDYYEQYF. The V gene is TRBV18, the J gene TRBJ2-7; D unresolved. CDR1 is KGHSH and CDR2 is LQKENI in the germline V gene. The germline V and J ends were trimmed by 3 bases and 3 bases, with 12 bases remaining between them. CDR3 length equals 14 residues.

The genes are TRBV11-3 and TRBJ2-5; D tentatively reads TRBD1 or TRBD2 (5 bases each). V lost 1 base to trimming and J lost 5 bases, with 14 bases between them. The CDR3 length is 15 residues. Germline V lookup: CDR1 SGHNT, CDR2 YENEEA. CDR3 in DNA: TGTGCCAGCAGCTTAGGCTCGAGGGGTCAGGAGACCCAGTACTTC. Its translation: CASSLGSRGQETQYF.

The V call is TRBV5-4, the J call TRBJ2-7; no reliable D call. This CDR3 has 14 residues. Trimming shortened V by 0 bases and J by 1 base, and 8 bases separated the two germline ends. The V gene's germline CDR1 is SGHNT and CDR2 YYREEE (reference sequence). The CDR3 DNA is TGTGCCAGCAGCTTGGAAGCGATTTCCTACGAGCAGTACTTC. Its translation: CASSLEAISYEQYF.

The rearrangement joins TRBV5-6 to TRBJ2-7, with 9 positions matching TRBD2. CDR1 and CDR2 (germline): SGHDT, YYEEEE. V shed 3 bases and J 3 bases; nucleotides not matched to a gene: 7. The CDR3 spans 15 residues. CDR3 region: CASSWREGVYYEQYF. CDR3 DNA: TGTGCCAGCAGCTGGCGGGAGGGGGTTTACTACGAGCAGTACTTC.

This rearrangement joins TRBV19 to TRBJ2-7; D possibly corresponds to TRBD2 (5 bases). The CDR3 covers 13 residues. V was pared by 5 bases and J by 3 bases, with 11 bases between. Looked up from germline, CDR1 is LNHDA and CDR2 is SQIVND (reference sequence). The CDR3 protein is CASSSLGSYEQYF. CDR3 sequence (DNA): TGTGCCAGTAGTTCTCTAGGGAGCTACGAGCAGTACTTC.

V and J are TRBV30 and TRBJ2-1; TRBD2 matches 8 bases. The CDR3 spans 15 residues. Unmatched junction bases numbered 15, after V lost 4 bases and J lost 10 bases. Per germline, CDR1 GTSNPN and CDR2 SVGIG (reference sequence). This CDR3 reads CAWIAGPSGLSEQFF. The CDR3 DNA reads TGTGCCTGGATAGCGGGACCTAGCGGGCTTTCGGAGCAGTTCTTC. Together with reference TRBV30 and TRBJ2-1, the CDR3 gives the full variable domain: SQTIHQWPATLVQPVGSPLSLECTVEGTSNPNLYWYRQAAGRGLQLLFYSVGIGQISSEVPQNLSASRPQDRQFILSSKKLLLSDSGFYLCAWIAGPSGLSEQFFGPGTRLTVL.

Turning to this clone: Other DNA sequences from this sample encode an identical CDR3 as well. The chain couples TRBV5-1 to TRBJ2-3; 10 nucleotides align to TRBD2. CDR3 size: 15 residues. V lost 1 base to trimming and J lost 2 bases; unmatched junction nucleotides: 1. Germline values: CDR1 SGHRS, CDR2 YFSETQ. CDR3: CASSLLAGDTDTQYF. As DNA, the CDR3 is TGCGCCAGCAGCTTGCTAGCGGGGGACACAGATACGCAGTATTTT.

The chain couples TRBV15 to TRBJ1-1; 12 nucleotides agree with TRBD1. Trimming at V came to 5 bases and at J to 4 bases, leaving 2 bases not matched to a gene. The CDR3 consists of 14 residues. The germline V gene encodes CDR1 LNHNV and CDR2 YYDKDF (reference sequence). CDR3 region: CATSGGQGATEAFF. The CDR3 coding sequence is TGTGCCACCAGCGGGGGACAGGGGGCCACTGAAGCTTTCTTT.

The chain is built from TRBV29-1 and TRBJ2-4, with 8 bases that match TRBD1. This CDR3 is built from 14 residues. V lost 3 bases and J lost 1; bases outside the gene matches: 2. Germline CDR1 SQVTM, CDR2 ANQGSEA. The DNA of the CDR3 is TGCAGCGTTGAGGACAGGGTGGCCAAAAACATTCAGTACTTC. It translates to CSVEDRVAKNIQYF.

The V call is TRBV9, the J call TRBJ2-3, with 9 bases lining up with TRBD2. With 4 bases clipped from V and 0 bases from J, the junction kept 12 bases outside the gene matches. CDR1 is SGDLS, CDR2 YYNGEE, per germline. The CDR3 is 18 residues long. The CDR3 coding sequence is TGTGCCAGCAGCTCACCGAGCGGGGGGACTACTAGCACAGATACGCAGTATTTT. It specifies CASSSPSGGTTSTDTQYF.

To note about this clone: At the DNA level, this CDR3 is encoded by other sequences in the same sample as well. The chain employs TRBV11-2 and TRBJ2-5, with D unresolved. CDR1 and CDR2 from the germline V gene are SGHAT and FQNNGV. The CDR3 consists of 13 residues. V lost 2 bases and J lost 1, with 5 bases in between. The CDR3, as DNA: TGTGCCAGCAGCTTATATACCCAAGAGACCCAGTACTTC. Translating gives CASSLYTQETQYF.

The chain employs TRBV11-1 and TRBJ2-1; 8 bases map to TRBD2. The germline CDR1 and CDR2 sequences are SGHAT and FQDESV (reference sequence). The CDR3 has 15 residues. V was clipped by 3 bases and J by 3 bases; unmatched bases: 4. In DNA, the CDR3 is TGTGCCAGCAGCTTTAGCGGGACCTACTACAATGAGCAGTTCTTC. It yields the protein CASSFSGTYYNEQFF. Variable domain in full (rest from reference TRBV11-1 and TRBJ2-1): EAEVAQSPRYKITEKSQAVAFWCDPISGHATLYWYRQILGQGPELLVQFQDESVVDDSQLPKDRFSAERLKGVDSTLKIQPAELGDSAMYLCASSFSGTYYNEQFFGPGTRLTVL.

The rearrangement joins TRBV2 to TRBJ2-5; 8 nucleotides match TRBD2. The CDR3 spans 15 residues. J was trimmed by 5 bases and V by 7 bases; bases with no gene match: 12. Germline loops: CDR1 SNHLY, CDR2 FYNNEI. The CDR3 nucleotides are TGTGCCAGCACCCCGGGTAGCGGGATTGGGGAGACCCAGTACTTC. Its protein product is CASTPGSGIGETQYF.

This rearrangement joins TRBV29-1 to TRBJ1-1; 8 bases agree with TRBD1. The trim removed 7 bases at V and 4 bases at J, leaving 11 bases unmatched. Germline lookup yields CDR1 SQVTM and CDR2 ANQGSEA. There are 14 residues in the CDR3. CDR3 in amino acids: CSGKDRERFTEAFF. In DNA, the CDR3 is TGCAGCGGGAAGGACAGGGAGAGGTTCACTGAAGCTTTCTTT.

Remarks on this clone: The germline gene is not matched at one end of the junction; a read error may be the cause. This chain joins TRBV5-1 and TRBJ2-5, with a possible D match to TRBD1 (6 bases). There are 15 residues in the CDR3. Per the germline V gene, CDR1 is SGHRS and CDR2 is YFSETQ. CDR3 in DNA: TGCGCCAGCAGCTTGGAACGTAGGGGGAGAGAGACTCAGTACTTC. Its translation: CASSLERRGRETQYF.

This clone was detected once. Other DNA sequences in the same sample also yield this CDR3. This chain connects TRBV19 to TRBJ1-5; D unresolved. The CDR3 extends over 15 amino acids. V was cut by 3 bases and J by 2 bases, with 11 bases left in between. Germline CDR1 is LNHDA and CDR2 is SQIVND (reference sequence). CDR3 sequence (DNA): TGTGCCAGTAGTATTACGGGCGCGGGCAATCAGCCCCAGCATTTT. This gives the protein CASSITGAGNQPQHF.

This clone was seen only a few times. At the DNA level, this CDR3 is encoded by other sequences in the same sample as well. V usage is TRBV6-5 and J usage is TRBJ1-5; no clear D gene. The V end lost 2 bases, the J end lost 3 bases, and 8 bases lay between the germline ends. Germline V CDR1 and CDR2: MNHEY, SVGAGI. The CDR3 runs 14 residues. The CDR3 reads CASSYGGSNQPQHF. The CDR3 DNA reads TGTGCCAGCAGTTACGGAGGGTCCAATCAGCCCCAGCATTTT.

The CDR3 here is CASSWTLGAGADPSGNTIYF. CDR3 in DNA: TGCGCCAGCAGCTGGACCCTAGGGGCAGGGGCTGACCCTTCTGGAAACACCATATATTTT. The rearrangement uses TRBV5-1 and TRBJ1-3; TRBD1 might be the D (6 bases). The CDR3 runs to 20 residues. The germline V gene has CDR1 SGHRS and CDR2 YFSETQ. Trimming left V 3 bases short and J 1 base short, with 26 bases between.

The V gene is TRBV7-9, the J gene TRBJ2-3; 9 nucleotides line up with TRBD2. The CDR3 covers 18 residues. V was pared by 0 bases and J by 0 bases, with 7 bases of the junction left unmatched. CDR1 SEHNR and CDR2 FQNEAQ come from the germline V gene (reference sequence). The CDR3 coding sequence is TGTGCCAGCAGCTTAGCACCCAGACTAGCGGTCAGCACAGATACGCAGTATTTT. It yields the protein CASSLAPRLAVSTDTQYF.

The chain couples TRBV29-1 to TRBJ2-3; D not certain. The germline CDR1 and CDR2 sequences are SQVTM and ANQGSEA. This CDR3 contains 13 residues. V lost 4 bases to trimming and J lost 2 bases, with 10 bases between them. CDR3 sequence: CSVGASLTDTQYF. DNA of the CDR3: TGCAGCGTTGGGGCTAGTCTCACAGATACGCAGTATTTT.

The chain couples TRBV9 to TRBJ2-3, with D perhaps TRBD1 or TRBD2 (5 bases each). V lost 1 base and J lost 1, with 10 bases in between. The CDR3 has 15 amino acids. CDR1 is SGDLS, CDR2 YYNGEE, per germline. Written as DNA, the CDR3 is TGTGCCAGCAGCGTATCGGGGCACGGCACAGATACGCAGTATTTT. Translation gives CASSVSGHGTDTQYF. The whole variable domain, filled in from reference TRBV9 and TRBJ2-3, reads DSGVTQTPKHLITATGQRVTLRCSPRSGDLSVYWYQQSLDQGLQFLIQYYNGEERAKGNILERFSAQQFPDLHSELNLSSLELGDSALYFCASSVSGHGTDTQYFGPGTRLTVL.

CDR3 nucleotides: TGTGCCAGCAGCGTAGATGTCTGGAACACTGAAGCTTTCTTT. Residues: CASSVDVWNTEAFF. J is TRBJ1-1 and V is TRBV9; D uncertain. The V end was cut by 0 bases, the J end by 1 base, with 7 bases between. This CDR3 has 14 amino acids. Germline CDR1 reads SGDLS; CDR2 reads YYNGEE.

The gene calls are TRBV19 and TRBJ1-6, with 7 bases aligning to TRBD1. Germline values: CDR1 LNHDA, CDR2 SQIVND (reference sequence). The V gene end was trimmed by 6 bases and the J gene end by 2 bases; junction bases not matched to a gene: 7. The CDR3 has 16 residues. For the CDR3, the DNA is TGTGCCAGTAGCTTAATGGACAGGACCTATAATTCACCCCTCCACTTT. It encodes CASSLMDRTYNSPLHF.

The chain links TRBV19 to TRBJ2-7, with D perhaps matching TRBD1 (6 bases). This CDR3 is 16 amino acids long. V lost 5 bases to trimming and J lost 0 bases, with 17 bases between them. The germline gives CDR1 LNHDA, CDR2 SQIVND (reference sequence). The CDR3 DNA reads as TGTGCCAGTAGTCCCTCGGACAGTAAAAGCTCCTACGAGCAGTACTTC. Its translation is CASSPSDSKSSYEQYF. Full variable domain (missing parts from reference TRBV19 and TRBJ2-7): DGGITQSPKYLFRKEGQNVTLSCEQNLNHDAMYWYRQDPGQGLRLIYYSQIVNDFQKGDIAEGYSVSREKKESFPLTVTSAQKNPTAFYLCASSPSDSKSSYEQYFGPGTRLTVT.

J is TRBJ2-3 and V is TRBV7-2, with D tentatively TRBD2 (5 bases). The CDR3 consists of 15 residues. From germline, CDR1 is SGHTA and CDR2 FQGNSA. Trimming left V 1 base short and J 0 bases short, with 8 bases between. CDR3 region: CASSLVRTSTDTQYF. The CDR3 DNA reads TGTGCCAGCAGCTTAGTCCGGACTAGCACAGATACGCAGTATTTT.

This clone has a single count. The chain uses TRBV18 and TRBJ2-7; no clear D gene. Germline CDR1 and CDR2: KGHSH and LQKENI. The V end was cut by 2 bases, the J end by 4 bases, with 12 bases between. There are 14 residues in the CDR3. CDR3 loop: CASSPGSNEYEQYF. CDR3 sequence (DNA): TGTGCCAGCTCACCAGGTAGTAATGAGTACGAGCAGTACTTC. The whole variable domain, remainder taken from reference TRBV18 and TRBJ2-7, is NAGVMQNPRHLVRRRGQEARLRCSPMKGHSHVYWYRQLPEEGLKFMVYLQKENIIDESGMPKERFSAEFPKEGPSILRIQQVVRGDSAAYFCASSPGSNEYEQYFGPGTRLTVT.

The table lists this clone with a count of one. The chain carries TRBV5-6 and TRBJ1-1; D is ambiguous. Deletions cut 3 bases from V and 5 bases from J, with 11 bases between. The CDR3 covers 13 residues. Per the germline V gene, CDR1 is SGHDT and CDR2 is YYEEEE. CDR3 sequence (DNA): TGTGCCAGCAGCTGGGGTCGCGGGACTGAAGCTTTCTTT. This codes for CASSWGRGTEAFF.